This T cell receptor beta chain was identified during a study of blood T cell repertoires in COVID-19. Looking at the study overall: From the United States, Italy and Spain came samples of acute and convalescent COVID-19. PBMCs, B-cell-depleted T cells, or T cells provided the cDNA or gDNA that made up the material.

Original processing notes: By means of reference gene primer amplification, nucleated cell counts were estimated. Here immunoSEQ multiplex PCR was the method, and the copy in TCRdb shows in-frame clones only, minus some. V and J calls and clone size follow that table, whereas D and trimming were derived from the DNA. There are approximately 400,000 clones in the sample; approximately 77% occur only once, and around 1.1% lies in the top ten. CDR3 length: 16 amino acids. The germline CDR1 and CDR2 sequences are MNHEY and SVGAGI. V shed 4 bases, J shed 1 base, and the junction held 8 bases outside the gene matches.

This receptor was obtained from a human donor with acute or convalescent COVID-19. The donor label of this sample is uncertain. Source material: peripheral blood. The chain joins TRBV6-5 to TRBJ2-7, with TRBD2 matching 9 bases. Here the CDR3 reads CASSSSLAGPSYEQYF. The CDR3 coding sequence is TGTGCCAGCAGTTCCTCCCTAGCGGGGCCGTCCTACGAGCAGTACTTC.